These 13 T cell receptor beta chains share one sample of origin, sequenced in a study of T-cell reconstitution after alpha-beta-depleted transplantation in children. It was with unique molecular identifiers that the TCRbeta library was prepared. A single record per CDR3 protein comes from TCRdb applying MiXCR to the PCR reads. The sample includes around 800,000 distinct CDR3 sequences, roughly 16% of them seen just once. The material was PBMCs, mostly from graft donor cells, obtained 360 days after TCRalphabeta/CD19-depleted stem cell transplant. The origin of the receptors is a male patient between 5 and 17 years old who had a stem cell transplant for acute lymphoblastic leukemia, so the T cells may come from the graft donor.

This clonotype showed up just a few times. The rearrangement joins TRBV3-1 to TRBJ2-1, with 9 bases identical to TRBD2. After removal of 1 base from V and 2 bases from J, the junction contained 6 bases not matched to a gene. CDR1 LGHDT and CDR2 YNNKEL come from the germline V gene (reference sequence). CDR3 length equals 17 residues. CDR3 amino acids: CASSQGPAGGPYNEQFF. The CDR3 region has the DNA TGTGCCAGCAGCCAAGGACCAGCGGGAGGACCCTACAATGAGCAGTTCTTC.

V and J are TRBV15 and TRBJ2-7; D might be TRBD2 (6 bases). The length of the CDR3 is 14 residues. CDR1 and CDR2 (germline): LNHNV, YYDKDF (reference sequence). Trimming took off 2 bases at V and 7 bases at J, with 15 bases between the two ends. The CDR3 loop is CATSRQTRSAEQYF. The CDR3 DNA reads TGTGCCACCAGCAGACAGACTAGGTCGGCAGAGCAGTACTTC.

The V call is TRBV12-5, the J call TRBJ2-1, with D perhaps matching TRBD2 (6 bases). Germline values: CDR1 LGHNT, CDR2 FRNRAP. The CDR3 sequence is 13 residues long. The V gene lost 7 bases and the J gene lost 9 bases, with 16 bases spanning the gap. In nucleotides, the CDR3 is TGTGCTAGTGCCTTGAGTGGGGGGTTTGAGCAGTTCTTC. The encoded protein is CASALSGGFEQFF.

The V call is TRBV27, the J call TRBJ2-7; tentatively, D is TRBD1 or TRBD2 (5 bases each). Germline lookup yields CDR1 MNHEY and CDR2 SMNVEV (reference sequence). The CDR3 is 12 residues long. Trimming stripped 3 bases from V and 6 bases from J, with 9 bases between. Written as DNA, the CDR3 is TGTGCCAGCAGTTTGGGGGAGAGCGAGCAGTACTTC. This codes for CASSLGESEQYF.

This clonotype was counted only a few times. CDR3 protein: CASRPHSGRGRQISYNEQFF. The CDR3 bases are TGTGCCAGCAGACCTCACAGCGGGAGAGGAAGGCAGATCTCCTACAATGAGCAGTTCTTC. V is TRBV12-3 or TRBV12-4 and J is TRBJ2-1, with 8 bases that match TRBD2. After removal of 6 bases from V and 0 bases from J, the junction contained 19 bases not matched to a gene. This CDR3 is 20 amino acids long.

This CDR3 reads CSASSVGAAGELFF. The CDR3 DNA reads TGCAGTGCTAGCAGCGTTGGGGCGGCCGGGGAGCTGTTTTTT. This chain links TRBV20-1 with TRBJ2-2, with a tentative D call TRBD1 (5 bases). Trimming stripped 3 bases from V and 6 bases from J, with 14 bases between. Germline V CDR1 and CDR2: DFQATT, SNEGSKA (reference sequence). CDR3 size: 14 residues.

This clonotype was seen more than once but under ten times. The J gene is TRBJ1-1, the V gene TRBV5-1; no definite D call. CDR1 and CDR2 (germline): SGHRS, YFSETQ. Trimming took off 5 bases at V and 6 bases at J, with 17 bases between the two ends. CDR3 length equals 14 residues. The chain's CDR3 is CASRPRLEEAEAFF. The CDR3 bases are TGCGCCAGCAGACCTAGACTCGAGGAAGCTGAAGCTTTCTTT. Drawing the rest from reference TRBV5-1 and TRBJ1-1, the complete variable domain is KAGVTQTPRYLIKTRGQQVTLSCSPISGHRSVSWYQQTPGQGLQFLFEYFSETQRNKGNFPGRFSGRQFSNSRSEMNVSTLELGDSALYLCASRPRLEEAEAFFGQGTRLTVV.

The chain joins TRBV12-3 or TRBV12-4 to TRBJ2-5; D remains unclear. The CDR3 spans 14 residues. The V and J ends lost 0 bases and 5 bases respectively, with 10 bases between them. For the CDR3, the DNA is TGTGCCAGCAGTTTAGCCGAGTTTTCGGAGACCCAGTACTTC. This sequence encodes CASSLAEFSETQYF.

V and J are TRBV9 and TRBJ2-1, with D perhaps matching TRBD1 or TRBD2 (6 bases each). CDR3 length equals 15 residues. The V gene lost 3 bases and the J gene lost 6 bases, with 16 bases spanning the gap. CDR1 and CDR2 (germline): SGDLS, YYNGEE. The DNA for the CDR3 is TGTGCCAGCAGCGAGGGGGGACTTTTGGGCAATGAGCAGTTCTTC. Protein sequence: CASSEGGLLGNEQFF.

This clonotype was seen at least ten times. V gene TRBV6-5 combines with J gene TRBJ2-2; 8 nucleotides align to TRBD2. CDR1 MNHEY and CDR2 SVGAGI come from the germline V gene. There are 16 residues in the CDR3. J gave up 4 bases and V 6 bases, and 10 bases lay outside the gene matches. In DNA form, the CDR3 reads TGTGCCAGCAGCCGCAGGACTAGCTTAGGCACCGGGGAGCTGTTTTTT. It encodes CASSRRTSLGTGELFF.

This clonotype was detected ten times or more. The chain has TRBV5-1 and TRBJ2-3; the D is unclear. Germline loops: CDR1 SGHRS, CDR2 YFSETQ. The CDR3 loop spans 13 amino acids. V was pared by 1 base and J by 2 bases, with 5 bases between. The CDR3 nucleotides read TGCGCCAGCAGCTTGTATCCCACAGATACGCAGTATTTT. The encoded protein is CASSLYPTDTQYF. The full variable domain, in which reference TRBV5-1 and TRBJ2-3 provide the parts outside the CDR3, is KAGVTQTPRYLIKTRGQQVTLSCSPISGHRSVSWYQQTPGQGLQFLFEYFSETQRNKGNFPGRFSGRQFSNSRSEMNVSTLELGDSALYLCASSLYPTDTQYFGPGTRLTVL.

The chain uses TRBV20-1 and TRBJ2-7, with D tentatively TRBD2 (6 bases). CDR3 length equals 14 residues. From germline, CDR1 is DFQATT and CDR2 SNEGSKA (reference sequence). V lost 6 bases to trimming and J lost 3 bases, with 18 bases between them. The DNA of the CDR3 is TGCAGTGCGACCGGGCGGGGTAGCGGCTACGAGCAGTACTTC. This translates into CSATGRGSGYEQYF.

This chain uses TRBV10-2 with TRBJ2-7; D is possibly TRBD1 (6 bases). Germline-derived CDR1 and CDR2 are WSHSY and SAAADI. V lost 7 bases to trimming and J lost 0 bases, with 16 bases between them. The length of the CDR3 is 15 residues. CDR3 in DNA: TGCGCCAGCACCGAGCAGGGGTTAGGCTCCTACGAGCAGTACTTC. Its translation: CASTEQGLGSYEQYF.